This TCR beta chain was identified during a study of radiation and T cells in renal cell carcinoma. Time point in this sample: blood 4 weeks post-SBRT, at nephrectomy. Treatment meaning: 15 Gy SBRT to primary tumor, nephrectomy 4 weeks later. Nephrectomy followed 15 Gy stereotactic body radiation by 4 weeks. The patient's renal cell carcinoma had clear cell pathology. With regard to this clone: Its specificity is not known.

The data were produced by immunoSEQ multiplex PCR, yet TCRdb's version contains in-frame clones alone and is incomplete. The sample lists around 95,000 clones; approximately 82% were seen once. Between the trimmed V and J ends, which lost 3 bases and 2 bases, there was a span of 10 bases. CDR1 and CDR2 (germline): LNHDA, SQIVND (reference sequence). The CDR3 has 14 amino acids. The study, taken as a whole, reports: Top tumor clonotypes rose in blood 2 weeks post-radiation, then contracted.

The chain links TRBV19 to TRBJ1-2; perhaps TRBD1 as D (5 bases). Sequencing was performed on blood, taken from a patient whose treatment included radiotherapy and nephrectomy. The sequence was obtained from a man aged 55 to 69 with renal cell carcinoma. The CDR3 bases are TGTGCCAGTAGTATTTCGGGGCTAAACTATGGCTACACCTTC. This translates into CASSISGLNYGYTF. Combining the CDR3 with reference TRBV19 and TRBJ1-2 gives the whole variable domain DGGITQSPKYLFRKEGQNVTLSCEQNLNHDAMYWYRQDPGQGLRLIYYSQIVNDFQKGDIAEGYSVSREKKESFPLTVTSAQKNPTAFYLCASSISGLNYGYTFGSGTRLTVV.